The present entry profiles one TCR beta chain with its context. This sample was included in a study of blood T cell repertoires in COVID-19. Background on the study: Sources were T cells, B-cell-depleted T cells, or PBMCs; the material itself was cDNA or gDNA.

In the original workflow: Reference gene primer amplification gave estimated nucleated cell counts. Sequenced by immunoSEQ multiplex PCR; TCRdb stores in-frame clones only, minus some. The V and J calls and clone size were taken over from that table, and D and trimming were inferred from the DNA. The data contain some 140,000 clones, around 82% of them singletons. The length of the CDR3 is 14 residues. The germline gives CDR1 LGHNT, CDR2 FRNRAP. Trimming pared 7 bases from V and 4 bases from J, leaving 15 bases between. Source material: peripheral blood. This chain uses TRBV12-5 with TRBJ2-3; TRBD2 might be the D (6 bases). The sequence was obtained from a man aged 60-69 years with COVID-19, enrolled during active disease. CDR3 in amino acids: CASALRSGADTQYF. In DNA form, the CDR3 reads TGTGCTAGTGCCCTCCGATCGGGGGCAGATACGCAGTATTTT.